The entry that follows covers one T cell receptor beta chain sequence. This could be a read error, since a much larger clone is one nucleotide away. This record comes from a study of blood T cells in healthy people across ages. Together with a sample-barcoded 5' primer, a J-beta primer mix was included in a second PCR lasting 7 to 11 cycles. A single record per CDR3 protein comes from TCRdb applying MiXCR to the 5' RACE reads. Altogether under 1,000,000 distinct CDR3 sequences are present, around 45% being singletons, with the ten largest covering 18%. V was trimmed by 5 bases and J by 5 bases, leaving 13 bases between them. Germline values: CDR1 MGHRA, CDR2 YSYEKL. The CDR3 has 14 residues.

Material for sequencing was blood. The receptor comes from a man at least 80 years old in good health. V is TRBV4-1 and J is TRBJ2-1, with D maybe TRBD2 (6 bases). This chain's CDR3 is CASSEGLLDNEQFF. The CDR3 region has the DNA TGCGCCAGCAGCGAGGGACTCTTAGACAATGAGCAGTTCTTC.